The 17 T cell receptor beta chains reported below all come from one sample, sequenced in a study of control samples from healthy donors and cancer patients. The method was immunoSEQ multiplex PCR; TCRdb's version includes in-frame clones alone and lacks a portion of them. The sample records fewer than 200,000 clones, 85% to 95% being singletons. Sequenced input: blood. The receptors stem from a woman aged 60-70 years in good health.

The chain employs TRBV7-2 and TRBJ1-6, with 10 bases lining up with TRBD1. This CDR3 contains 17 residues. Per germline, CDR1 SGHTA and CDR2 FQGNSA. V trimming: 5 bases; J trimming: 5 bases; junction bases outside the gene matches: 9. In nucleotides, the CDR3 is TGTGCCAGCAGCCTACTGCGACAGGGGGCAGATAATTCACCCCTCCACTTT. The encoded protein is CASSLLRQGADNSPLHF.

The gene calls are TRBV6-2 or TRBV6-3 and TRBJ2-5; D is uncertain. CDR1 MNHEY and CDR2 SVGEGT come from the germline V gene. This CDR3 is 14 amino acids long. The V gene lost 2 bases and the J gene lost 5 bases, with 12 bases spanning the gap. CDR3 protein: CASSYDQVLETQYF. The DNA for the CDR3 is TGTGCCAGCAGTTACGACCAGGTCTTGGAGACCCAGTACTTC.

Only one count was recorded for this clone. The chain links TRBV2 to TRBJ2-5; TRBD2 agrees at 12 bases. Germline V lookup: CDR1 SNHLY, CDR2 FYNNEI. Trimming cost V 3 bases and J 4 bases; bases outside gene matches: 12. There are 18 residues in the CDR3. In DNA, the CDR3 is TGTGCCAGCAGTGAGAGGACTAGCGGGGTCTCTGTCGGAGAGACCCAGTACTTC. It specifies CASSERTSGVSVGETQYF.

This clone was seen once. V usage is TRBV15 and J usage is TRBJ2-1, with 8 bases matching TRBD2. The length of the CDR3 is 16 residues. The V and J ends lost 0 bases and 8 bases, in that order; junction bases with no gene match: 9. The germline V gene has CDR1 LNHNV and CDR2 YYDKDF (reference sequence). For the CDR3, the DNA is TGTGCCACCAGCAGAGATCTAGGACTAGCCTTCGATGAGCAGTTCTTC. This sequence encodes CATSRDLGLAFDEQFF.

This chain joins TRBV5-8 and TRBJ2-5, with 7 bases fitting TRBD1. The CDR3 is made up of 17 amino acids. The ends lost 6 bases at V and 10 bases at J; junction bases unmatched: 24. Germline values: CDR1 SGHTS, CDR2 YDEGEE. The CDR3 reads CASTPSHPRQGVLDQYF. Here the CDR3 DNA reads TGTGCCAGCACCCCTTCCCACCCCCGACAGGGAGTTTTGGACCAGTACTTC.

The CDR3 protein is CASRFGNTIYF. The CDR3 bases are TGCGCCAGCAGATTTGGAAACACCATATATTTT. The chain has TRBV4-1 and TRBJ1-3; D gene unclear. V was pared by 6 bases and J by 3 bases, with 3 bases between. The CDR3 is 11 amino acids. Germline lookup yields CDR1 MGHRA and CDR2 YSYEKL.

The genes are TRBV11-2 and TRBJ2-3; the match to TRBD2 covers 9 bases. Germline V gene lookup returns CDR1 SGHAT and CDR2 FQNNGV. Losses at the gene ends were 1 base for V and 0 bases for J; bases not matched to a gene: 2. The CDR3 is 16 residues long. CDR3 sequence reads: CASSLVAGASTDTQYF. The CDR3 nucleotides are TGTGCCAGCAGCTTAGTAGCGGGGGCGAGCACAGATACGCAGTATTTT.

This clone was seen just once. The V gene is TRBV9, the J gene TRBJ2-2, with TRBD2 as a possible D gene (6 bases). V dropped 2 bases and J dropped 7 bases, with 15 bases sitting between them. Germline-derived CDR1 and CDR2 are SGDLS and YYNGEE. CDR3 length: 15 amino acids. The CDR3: CASSVGATRIGELFF. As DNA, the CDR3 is TGTGCCAGCAGCGTTGGGGCGACTAGGATCGGGGAGCTGTTTTTT.

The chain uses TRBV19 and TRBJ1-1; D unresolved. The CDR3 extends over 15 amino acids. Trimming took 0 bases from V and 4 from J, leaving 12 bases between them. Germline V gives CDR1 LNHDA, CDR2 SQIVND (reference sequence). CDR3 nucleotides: TGTGCCAGTAGTATAGACGGCAGGTTGGGCACTGAAGCTTTCTTT. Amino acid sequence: CASSIDGRLGTEAFF.

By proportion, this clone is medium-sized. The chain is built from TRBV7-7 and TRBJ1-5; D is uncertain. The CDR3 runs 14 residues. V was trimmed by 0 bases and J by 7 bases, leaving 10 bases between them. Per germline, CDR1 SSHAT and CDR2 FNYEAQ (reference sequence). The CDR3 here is CASSLAFGSQPQHF. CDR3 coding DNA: TGTGCCAGCAGCTTAGCGTTTGGGTCACAGCCCCAGCATTTT. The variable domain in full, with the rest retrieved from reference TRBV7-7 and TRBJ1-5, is GAGVSQSPRYKVTKRGQDVTLRCDPISSHATLYWYQQALGQGPEFLTYFNYEAQPDKSGLPSDRFSAERPEGSISTLTIQRTEQRDSAMYRCASSLAFGSQPQHFGDGTRLSIL.

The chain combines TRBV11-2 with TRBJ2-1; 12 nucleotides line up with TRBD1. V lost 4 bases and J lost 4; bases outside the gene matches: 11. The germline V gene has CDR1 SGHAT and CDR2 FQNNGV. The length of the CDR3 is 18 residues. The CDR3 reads CASSSGTWDRGRYNEQFF. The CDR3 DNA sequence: TGTGCCAGCAGCTCTGGGACTTGGGACAGGGGGCGTTACAATGAGCAGTTCTTC.

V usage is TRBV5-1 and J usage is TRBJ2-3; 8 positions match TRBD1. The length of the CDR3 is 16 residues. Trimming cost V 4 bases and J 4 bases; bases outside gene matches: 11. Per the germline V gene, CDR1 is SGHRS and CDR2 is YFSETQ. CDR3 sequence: CASSLLQGALADTQYF. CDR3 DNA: TGCGCCAGCAGCCTGCTTCAGGGGGCTTTGGCAGATACGCAGTATTTT.

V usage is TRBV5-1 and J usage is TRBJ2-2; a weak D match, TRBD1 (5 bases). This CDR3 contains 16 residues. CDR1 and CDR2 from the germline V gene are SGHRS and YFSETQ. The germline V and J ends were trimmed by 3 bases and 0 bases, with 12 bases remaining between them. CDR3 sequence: CASSSQGIANTGELFF. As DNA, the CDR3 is TGCGCCAGCAGCTCCCAGGGAATCGCGAACACCGGGGAGCTGTTTTTT.

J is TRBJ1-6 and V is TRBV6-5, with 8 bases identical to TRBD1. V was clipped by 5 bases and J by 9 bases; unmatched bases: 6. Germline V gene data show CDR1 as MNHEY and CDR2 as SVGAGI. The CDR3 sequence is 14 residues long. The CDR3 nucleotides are TGTGCCAGCAGTAGCACAGGGGGTACTTCACCCCTCCACTTT. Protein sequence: CASSSTGGTSPLHF.

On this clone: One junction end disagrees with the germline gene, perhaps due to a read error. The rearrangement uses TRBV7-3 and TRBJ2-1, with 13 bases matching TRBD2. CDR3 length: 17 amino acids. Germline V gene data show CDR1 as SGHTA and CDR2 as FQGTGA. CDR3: CASSLTGTSGNYNEQFF. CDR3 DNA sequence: TGTGCCAGCAGCCTAACCGGGACTAGCGGGAACTACAATGAGCAGTTCTTC. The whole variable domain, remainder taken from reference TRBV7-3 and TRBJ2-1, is GAGVSQTPSNKVTEKGKYVELRCDPISGHTALYWYRQSLGQGPEFLIYFQGTGAADDSGLPNDRFFAVRPEGSVSTLKIQRTERGDSAVYLCASSLTGTSGNYNEQFFGPGTRLTVL.

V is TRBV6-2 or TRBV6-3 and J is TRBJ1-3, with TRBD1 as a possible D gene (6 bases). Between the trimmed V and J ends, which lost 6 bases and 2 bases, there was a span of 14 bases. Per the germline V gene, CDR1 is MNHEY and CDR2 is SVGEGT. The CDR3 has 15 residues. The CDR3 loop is CASSSSQGTGNTIYF. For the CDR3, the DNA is TGTGCCAGCAGCTCCAGCCAGGGGACTGGAAACACCATATATTTT.

The chain's CDR3 is CASSQAGVTEAFF. CDR3 in DNA: TGTGCCAGCAGCCAAGCCGGGGTCACTGAAGCTTTCTTT. V gene TRBV3-1 (or the pseudogene TRBV3-2) combines with J gene TRBJ1-1, with unresolved D. This CDR3 has 13 amino acids. Germline CDR1 and CDR2: LGHDT and YNNKEL (reference sequence). V lost 1 base, J lost 4 bases, and 7 bases lay in between.